The clone carrying this TCR beta chain was seen more than once but under ten times. The CDR3 consists of 13 residues. Germline V gene lookup returns CDR1 GTSNPN and CDR2 SVGIG (reference sequence). Deletions cut 1 base from V and 5 bases from J, with 11 bases between. TCRdb processed the RT-PCR reads anew with MiXCR; each CDR3 protein has one entry. This table has about 680,000 distinct CDR3 sequences, 13% to 15% appearing once. V gene TRBV30 combines with J gene TRBJ1-2; D might be TRBD1 (5 bases). This clonotype originated in a female donor in good health, serving as a healthy control. Input material: memory CD4+ T cells from blood. The CDR3 here is CAWSGGLQYGYTF. The CDR3 region has the DNA TGTGCCTGGAGTGGGGGCCTACAGTATGGCTACACCTTC. Full variable domain (outside the CDR3, taken from reference TRBV30 and TRBJ1-2): SQTIHQWPATLVQPVGSPLSLECTVEGTSNPNLYWYRQAAGRGLQLLFYSVGIGQISSEVPQNLSASRPQDRQFILSSKKLLLSDSGFYLCAWSGGLQYGYTFGSGTRLTVV.